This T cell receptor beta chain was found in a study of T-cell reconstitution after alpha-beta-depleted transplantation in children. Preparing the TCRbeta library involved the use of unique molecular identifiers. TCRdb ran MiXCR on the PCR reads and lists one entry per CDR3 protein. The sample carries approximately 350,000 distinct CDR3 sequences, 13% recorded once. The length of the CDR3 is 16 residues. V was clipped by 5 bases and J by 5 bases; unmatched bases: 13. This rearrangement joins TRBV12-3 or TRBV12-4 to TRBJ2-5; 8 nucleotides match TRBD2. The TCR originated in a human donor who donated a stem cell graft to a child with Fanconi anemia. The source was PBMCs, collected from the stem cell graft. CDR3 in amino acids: CASSRIPGLVGETQYF. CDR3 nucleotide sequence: TGTGCCAGCAGTCGAATACCGGGACTAGTAGGGGAGACCCAGTACTTC.